This TCR beta chain was sequenced in a study of blood T cell repertoires in COVID-19. Across the whole study: Collection of acute and convalescent COVID-19 samples took place in the United States, Italy and Spain.

Per the germline V gene, CDR1 is MGHRA and CDR2 is YSYEKL. The V end was cut by 0 bases, the J end by 6 bases, with 11 bases between. The CDR3 runs 14 residues. Methods used by the authors: Reference gene primer amplification yielded estimated nucleated cell counts. Clones were read by immunoSEQ multiplex PCR, and TCRdb kept only the in-frame ones, dropping some. V, J and clone size derive from that table, while D and trimming were established from the DNA sequence. The sample holds 150,000 to 200,000 clones; approximately 81% are singletons and the top ten take around 5.4%. Seattle participants joined during active infection and were tracked over time.

This clonotype was sampled from a woman in her 50s with COVID-19, enrolled during active disease. The sample comprised peripheral blood. The genes are TRBV4-1 and TRBJ1-2; D is unresolved. In DNA form, the CDR3 reads TGCGCCAGCAGCCAAGATTCGGGTTTGGATGGCTACACCTTC. It codes for CASSQDSGLDGYTF.